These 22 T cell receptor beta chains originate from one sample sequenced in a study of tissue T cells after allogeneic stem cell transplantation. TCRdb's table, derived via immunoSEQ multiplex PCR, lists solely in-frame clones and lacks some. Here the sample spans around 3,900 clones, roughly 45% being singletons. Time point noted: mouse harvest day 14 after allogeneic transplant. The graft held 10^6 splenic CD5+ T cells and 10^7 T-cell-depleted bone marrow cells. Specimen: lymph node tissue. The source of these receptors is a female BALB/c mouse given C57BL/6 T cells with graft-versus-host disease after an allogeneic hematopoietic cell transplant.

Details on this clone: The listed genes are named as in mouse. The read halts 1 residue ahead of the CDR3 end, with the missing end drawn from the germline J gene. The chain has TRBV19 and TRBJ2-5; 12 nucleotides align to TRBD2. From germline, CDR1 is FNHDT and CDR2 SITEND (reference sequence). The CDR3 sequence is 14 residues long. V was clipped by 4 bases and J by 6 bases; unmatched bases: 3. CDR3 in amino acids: CASSETGGADTQYF. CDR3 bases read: TGTGCCAGCAGTGAGACTGGGGGGGCTGACACCCAGTAC.

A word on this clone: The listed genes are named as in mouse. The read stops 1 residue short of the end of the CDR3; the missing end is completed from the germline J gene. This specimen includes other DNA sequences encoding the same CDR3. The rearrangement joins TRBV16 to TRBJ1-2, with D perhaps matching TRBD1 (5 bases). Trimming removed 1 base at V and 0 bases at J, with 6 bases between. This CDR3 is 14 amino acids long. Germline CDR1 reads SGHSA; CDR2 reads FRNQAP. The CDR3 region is CASSLGQTNSDYTF. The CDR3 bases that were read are TGTGCAAGCAGCTTAGGACAGACAAACTCCGACTACACC. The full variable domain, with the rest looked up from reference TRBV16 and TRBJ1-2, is NAGVIQTPRHKVTGKGQEATLWCEPISGHSAVFWYRQTIVQGLEFLTYFRNQAPIDDSGMPKERFSAQMPNQSHSTLKIQSTQPQDSAVYLCASSLGQTNSDYTFGSGTRLLVI.

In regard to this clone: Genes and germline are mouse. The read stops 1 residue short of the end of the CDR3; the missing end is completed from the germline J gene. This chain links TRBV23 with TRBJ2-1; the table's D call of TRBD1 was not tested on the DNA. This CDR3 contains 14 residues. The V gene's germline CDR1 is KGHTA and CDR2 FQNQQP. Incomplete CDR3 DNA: TGCTCCAGCAGTCAAAGGGACAGGGATGCTGAGCAGTTC. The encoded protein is CSSSQRDRDAEQF. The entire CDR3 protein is CSSSQRDRDAEQFF.

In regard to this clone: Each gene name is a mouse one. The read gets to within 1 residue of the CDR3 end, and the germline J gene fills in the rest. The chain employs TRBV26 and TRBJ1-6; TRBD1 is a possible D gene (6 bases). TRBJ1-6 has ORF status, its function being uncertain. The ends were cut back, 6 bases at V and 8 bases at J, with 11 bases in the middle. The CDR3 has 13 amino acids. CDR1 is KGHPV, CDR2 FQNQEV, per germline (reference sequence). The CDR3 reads CASRRTAYSPLYF. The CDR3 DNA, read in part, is TGTGCCAGCAGGAGGACAGCCTATTCGCCCCTCTAC.

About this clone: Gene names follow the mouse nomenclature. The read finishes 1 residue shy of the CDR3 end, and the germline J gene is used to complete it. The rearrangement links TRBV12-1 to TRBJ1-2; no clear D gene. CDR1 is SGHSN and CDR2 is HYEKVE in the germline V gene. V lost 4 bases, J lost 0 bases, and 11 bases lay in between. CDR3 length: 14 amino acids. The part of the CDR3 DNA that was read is TGTGCCAGCTCCCGAATTCAAGCAAACTCCGACTACACC. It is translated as CASSRIQANSDYT. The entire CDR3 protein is CASSRIQANSDYTF.

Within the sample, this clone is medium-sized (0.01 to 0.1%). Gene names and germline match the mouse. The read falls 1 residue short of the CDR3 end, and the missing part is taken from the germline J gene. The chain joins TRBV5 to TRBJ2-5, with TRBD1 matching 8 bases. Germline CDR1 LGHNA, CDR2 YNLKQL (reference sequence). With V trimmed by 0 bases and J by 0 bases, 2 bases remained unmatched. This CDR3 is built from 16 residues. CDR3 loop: CASSQEDRVNQDTQYF. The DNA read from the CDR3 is TGTGCCAGCAGCCAAGAGGACAGGGTTAACCAAGACACCCAGTAC.

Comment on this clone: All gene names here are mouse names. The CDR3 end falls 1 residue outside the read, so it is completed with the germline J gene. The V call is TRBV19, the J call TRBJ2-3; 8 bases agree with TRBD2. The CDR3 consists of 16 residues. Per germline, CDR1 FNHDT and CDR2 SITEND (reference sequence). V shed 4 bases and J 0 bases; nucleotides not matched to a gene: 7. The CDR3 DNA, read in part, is TGTGCCAGCAGTGTCCTTGGGGGGGTCAGTGCAGAAACGCTGTAT. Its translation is CASSVLGGVSAETLY. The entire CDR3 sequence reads CASSVLGGVSAETLYF.

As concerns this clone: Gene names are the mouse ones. The CDR3 region is CTCSAGGSQNTLYF. CDR3 bases read: TGCACCTGCTCCGCAGGGGGAAGTCAAAACACCTTGTAC. This chain joins TRBV1 and TRBJ2-4; the match to TRBD1 covers 7 bases. The CDR3 is cut off 1 residue early in the read; its end comes from the germline J gene. Germline CDR1 is NSQYPW and CDR2 is LRSPGD (reference sequence). This CDR3 region has 14 residues. V gave up 8 bases and J gave up 0 bases; unmatched junction bases: 5.

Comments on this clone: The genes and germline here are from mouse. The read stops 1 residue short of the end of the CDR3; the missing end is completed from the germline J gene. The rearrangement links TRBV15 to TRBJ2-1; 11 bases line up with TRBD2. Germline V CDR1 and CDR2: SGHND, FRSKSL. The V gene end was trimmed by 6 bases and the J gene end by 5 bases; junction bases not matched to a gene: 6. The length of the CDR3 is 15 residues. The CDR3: CASSFTGGAHAEQFF. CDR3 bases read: TGTGCCAGCAGCTTTACTGGGGGGGCGCATGCTGAGCAGTTC.

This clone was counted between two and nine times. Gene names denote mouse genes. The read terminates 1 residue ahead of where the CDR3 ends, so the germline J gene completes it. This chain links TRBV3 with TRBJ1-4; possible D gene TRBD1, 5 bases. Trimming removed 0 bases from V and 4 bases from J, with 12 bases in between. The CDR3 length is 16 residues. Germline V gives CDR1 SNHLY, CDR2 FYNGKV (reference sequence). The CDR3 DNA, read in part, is TGTGCCAGCAGCTTAGCGGACGGACAAATCAACGAAAGATTATTT. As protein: CASSLADGQINERLF. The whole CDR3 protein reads CASSLADGQINERLFF.

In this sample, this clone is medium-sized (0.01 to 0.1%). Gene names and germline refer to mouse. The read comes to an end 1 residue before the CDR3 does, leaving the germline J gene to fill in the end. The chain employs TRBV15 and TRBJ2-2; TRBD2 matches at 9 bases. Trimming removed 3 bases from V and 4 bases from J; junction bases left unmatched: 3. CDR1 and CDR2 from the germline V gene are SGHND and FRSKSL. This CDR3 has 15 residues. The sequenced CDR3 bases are TGTGCCAGCAGTTTTTGGGGGGGCGCCACCGGGCAGCTCTAC. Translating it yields CASSFWGGATGQLY. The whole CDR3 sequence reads CASSFWGGATGQLYF.

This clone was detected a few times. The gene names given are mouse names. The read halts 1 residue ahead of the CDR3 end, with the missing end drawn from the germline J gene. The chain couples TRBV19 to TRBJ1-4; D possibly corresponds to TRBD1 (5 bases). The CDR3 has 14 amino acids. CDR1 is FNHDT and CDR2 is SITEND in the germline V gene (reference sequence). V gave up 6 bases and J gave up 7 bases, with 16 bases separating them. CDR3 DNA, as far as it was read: TGTGCCAGCACCCCCAACAGGCGGGGCGAAAGATTATTT. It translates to CASTPNRRGERLF. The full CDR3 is CASTPNRRGERLFF.

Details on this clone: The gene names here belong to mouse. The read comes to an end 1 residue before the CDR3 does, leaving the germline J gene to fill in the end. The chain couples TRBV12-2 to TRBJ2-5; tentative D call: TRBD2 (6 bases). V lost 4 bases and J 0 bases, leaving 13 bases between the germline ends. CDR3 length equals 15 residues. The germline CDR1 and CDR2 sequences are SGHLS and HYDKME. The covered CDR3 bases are TGTGCCAGCTCCCCTGGACTGCTTAACCAAGACACCCAGTAC. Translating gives CASSPGLLNQDTQY. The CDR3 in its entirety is CASSPGLLNQDTQYF.

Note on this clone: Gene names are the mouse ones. This CDR3 is CASSRHSGNTLYF. The sequenced part of the CDR3 DNA is TGTGCCAGCAGCAGACATTCTGGAAATACGCTCTAT. The J gene is TRBJ1-3, the V gene TRBV13-3; D ambiguous. The read finishes 1 residue shy of the CDR3 end, and the germline J gene is used to complete it. This CDR3 contains 13 residues. Trimming cost V 5 bases and J 0 bases, with 6 bases left between them. Germline CDR1 NNHDY, CDR2 SYVADS.

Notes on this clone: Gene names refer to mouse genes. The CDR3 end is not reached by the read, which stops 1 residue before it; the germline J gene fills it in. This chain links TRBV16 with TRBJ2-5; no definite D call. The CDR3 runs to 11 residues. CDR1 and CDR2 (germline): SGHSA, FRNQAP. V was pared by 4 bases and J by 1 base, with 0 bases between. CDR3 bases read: TGTGCAAGCAGCTACCAAGACACCCAGTAC. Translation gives CASSYQDTQY. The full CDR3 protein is CASSYQDTQYF.

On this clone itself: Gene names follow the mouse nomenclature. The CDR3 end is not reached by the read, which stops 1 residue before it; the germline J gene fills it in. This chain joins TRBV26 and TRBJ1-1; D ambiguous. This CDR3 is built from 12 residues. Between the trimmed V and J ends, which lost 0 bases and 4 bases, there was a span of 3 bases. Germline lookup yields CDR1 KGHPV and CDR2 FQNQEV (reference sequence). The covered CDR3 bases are TGTGCCAGCAGTCTGTCTGGCACAGAAGTCTTC. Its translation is CASSLSGTEVF. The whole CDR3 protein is CASSLSGTEVFF.

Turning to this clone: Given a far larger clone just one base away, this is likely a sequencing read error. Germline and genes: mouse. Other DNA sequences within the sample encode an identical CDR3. The CDR3 reads CASSSTVNQAPLF. The DNA read from the CDR3 is TGTGCCAGCAGCTCAACAGTCAACCAGGCCCCGCTT. V is TRBV4 and J is TRBJ1-5; no reliable D call. The read halts 1 residue ahead of the CDR3 end, with the missing end drawn from the germline J gene. This CDR3 is 13 amino acids long. CDR1 LGHDT and CDR2 YNNKQL come from the germline V gene (reference sequence).

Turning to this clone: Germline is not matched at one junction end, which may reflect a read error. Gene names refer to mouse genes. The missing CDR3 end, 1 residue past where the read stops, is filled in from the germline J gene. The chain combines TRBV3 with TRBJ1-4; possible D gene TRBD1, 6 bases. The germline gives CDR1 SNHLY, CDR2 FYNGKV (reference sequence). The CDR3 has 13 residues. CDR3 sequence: CPSGAQGSERLFF. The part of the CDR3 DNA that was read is TGCCCCAGCGGGGCACAGGGCAGCGAACGATTATTT. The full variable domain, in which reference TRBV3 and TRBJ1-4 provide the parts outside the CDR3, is GPKVLQIPSHQIIDMGQMVTLNCDPVSNHLYFYWYKQILGQQMEFLVNFYNGKVMEKSKLFKDQFSVERPDGSYFTLKIQPTALEDSAVYFCPSGAQGSERLFFGHGTKLSVL.

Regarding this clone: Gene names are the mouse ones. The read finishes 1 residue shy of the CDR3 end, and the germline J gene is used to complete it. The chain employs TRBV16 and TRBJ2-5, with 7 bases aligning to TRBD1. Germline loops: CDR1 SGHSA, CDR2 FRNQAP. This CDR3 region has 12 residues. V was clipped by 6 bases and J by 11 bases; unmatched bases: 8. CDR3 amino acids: CASRAGGRHQYF. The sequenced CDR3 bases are TGTGCAAGCAGGGCAGGGGGAAGACACCAGTAC.

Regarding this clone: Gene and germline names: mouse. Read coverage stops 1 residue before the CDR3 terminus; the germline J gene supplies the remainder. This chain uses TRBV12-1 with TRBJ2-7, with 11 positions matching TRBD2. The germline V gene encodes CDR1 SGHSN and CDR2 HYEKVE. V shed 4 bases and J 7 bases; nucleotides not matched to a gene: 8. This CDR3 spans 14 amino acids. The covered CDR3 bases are TGTGCCAGCTCCCCCGAACTGGGGGGGCGAGAACAGTAC. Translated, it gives CASSPELGGREQY. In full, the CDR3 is CASSPELGGREQYF.

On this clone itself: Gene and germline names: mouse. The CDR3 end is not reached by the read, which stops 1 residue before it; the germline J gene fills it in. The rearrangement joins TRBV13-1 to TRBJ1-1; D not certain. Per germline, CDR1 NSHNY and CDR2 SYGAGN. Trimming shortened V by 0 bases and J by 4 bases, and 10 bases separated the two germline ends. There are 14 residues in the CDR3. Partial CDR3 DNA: TGTGCCAGCAGTGATGAGGGATGGGGCACAGAAGTCTTC. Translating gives CASSDEGWGTEVF. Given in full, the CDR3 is CASSDEGWGTEVFF.

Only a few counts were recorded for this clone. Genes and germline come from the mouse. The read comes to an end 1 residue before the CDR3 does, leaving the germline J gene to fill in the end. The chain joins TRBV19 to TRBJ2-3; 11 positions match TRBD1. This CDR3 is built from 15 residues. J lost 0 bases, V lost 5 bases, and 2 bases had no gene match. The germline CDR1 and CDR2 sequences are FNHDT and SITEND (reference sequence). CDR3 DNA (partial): TGTGCCAGCAGCAGGACAGGGGGCAGTGCAGAAACGCTGTAT. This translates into CASSRTGGSAETLY. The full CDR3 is CASSRTGGSAETLYF.